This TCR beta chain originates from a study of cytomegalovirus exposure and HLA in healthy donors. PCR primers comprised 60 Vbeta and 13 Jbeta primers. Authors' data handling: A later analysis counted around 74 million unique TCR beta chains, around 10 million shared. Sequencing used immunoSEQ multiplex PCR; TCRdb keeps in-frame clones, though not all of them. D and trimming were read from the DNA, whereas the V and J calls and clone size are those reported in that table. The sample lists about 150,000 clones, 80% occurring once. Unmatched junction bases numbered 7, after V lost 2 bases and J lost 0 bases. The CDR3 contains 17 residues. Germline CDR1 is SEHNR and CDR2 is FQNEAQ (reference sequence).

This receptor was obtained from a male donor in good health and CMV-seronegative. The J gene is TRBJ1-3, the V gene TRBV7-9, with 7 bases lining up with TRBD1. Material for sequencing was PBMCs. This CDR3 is CASSLYRGLSSGNTIYF. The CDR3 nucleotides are TGTGCCAGCAGCTTATACAGGGGCCTAAGCTCTGGAAACACCATATATTTT.